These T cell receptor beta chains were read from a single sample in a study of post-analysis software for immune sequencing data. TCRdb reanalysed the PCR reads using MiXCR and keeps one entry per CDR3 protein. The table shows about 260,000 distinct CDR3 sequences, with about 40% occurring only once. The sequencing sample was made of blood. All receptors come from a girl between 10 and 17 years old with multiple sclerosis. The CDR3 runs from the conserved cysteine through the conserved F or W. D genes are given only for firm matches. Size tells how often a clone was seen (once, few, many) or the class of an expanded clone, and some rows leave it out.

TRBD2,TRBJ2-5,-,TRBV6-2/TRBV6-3,TGTGCCAGCAGTTTTAGCGGGGGCTACAATGAGCAGTACTTC,CASSFSGGYNEQYF
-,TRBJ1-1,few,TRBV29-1,TGCAGCGTTGTTCAGGGAAGGACTGAAGCTTTCTTT,CSVVQGRTEAFF
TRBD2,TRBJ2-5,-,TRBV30,TGTGCCTGGAATCTTCTAGCGGGGTACCAAGAGACCCAGTACTTC,CAWNLLAGYQETQYF
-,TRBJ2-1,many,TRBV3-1,TGTGCCAGCAGCCAAGGGGCAGCGTACAATGAGCAGTTCTTC,CASSQGAAYNEQFF
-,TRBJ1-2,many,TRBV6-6,TGTGCCAGCAGTTACGGTGGAGGCGATGGCTACACCTTC,CASSYGGGDGYTF
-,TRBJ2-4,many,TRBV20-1,TGCAGTGCTAGACATATGATGGACACATACATTCAGTACTTC,CSARHMMDTYIQYF
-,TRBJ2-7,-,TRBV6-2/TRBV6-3,TGTGCCAGCAGTTCCTCGGACAGCTACGAGCAGTACTTC,CASSSSDSYEQYF
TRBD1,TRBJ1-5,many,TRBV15,TGTGCCACCAGCAGAGATCGGCCAGGGGGTAATCAGCCCCAGCATTTT,CATSRDRPGGNQPQHF
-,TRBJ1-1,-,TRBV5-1,TGCGCCAGCAGCTTCGCGCGGAACACTGAAGCTTTCTTT,CASSFARNTEAFF
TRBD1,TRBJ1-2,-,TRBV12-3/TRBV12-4,TGTGCCAGCAGGCCCGGGACAGGGAATGGCTACACCTTC,CASRPGTGNGYTF
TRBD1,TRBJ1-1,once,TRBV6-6,TGTGCCAGCAGTTTAGACAGGGAAGACGCTGAAGCTTTCTTT,CASSLDREDAEAFF
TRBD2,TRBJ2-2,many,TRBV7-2,TGTGCCAGCAGCTCCGACGGGGGCGGGAGGGTGGAGCTGTTTTTT,CASSSDGGGRVELFF
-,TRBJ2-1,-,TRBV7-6,TGTGCCAGCAGCTTGGCTACCGCCCATGAGCAGTTCTTC,CASSLATAHEQFF
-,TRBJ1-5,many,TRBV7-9,TGTGCCAGCAGCTTACCAGGGGTAAATCAGCCCCAGCATTTT,CASSLPGVNQPQHF
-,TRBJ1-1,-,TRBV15,TGTGCCTTAGGAGCAGGTTGGAACACTGAAGCTTTCTTT,CALGAGWNTEAFF
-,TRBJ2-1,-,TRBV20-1,TGCAGTCCGTCGAGACCGGATGAGCGGTTCTTC,CSPSRPDERFF
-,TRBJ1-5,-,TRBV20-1,TGCAGTGCTAACGATCCAAATCAGCCCCAGCATTTT,CSANDPNQPQHF
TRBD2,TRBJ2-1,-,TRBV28,TGTGCCGGCAGTTTAGCGGGGGGGCCAAACAATGAGCAGTTCTTC,CAGSLAGGPNNEQFF
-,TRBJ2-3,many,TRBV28,TGTGCCAGCAGTTCACAGCAGGGGTTGACAGATACGCAGTATTTT,CASSSQQGLTDTQYF